What follows are 3 T cell receptor beta chains derived from one specimen sequenced in a study of response to subunit inactivated influenza vaccine. TCRdb reprocessed the RT-PCR reads via MiXCR and lists one record per CDR3 protein. The profile shows fewer than 700,000 distinct CDR3 sequences, 10% to 15% of them singletons. This material consisted of PBMCs from blood, taken roughly 6 weeks after vaccination. The receptors here all came from a man aged 50 to 60 who received an inactivated influenza vaccine.

The V and J genes are TRBV7-2 and TRBJ2-7, with 7 bases that match TRBD2. V shed 0 bases, J shed 2 bases, and the junction held 10 bases outside the gene matches. CDR1 and CDR2 from the germline V gene are SGHTA and FQGNSA. The CDR3 is made up of 17 amino acids. Written as DNA, the CDR3 is TGTGCCAGCAGCTTAGCAGGCAGGGAGGGTTTTGCCTACGAGCAGTACTTC. Translation gives CASSLAGREGFAYEQYF.

The rearrangement joins TRBV4-2 to TRBJ2-3, with D possibly being TRBD1 or TRBD2 (5 bases each). Germline V gene sequence: CDR1 LGHNA, CDR2 YNFKEQ. With 2 bases removed from V and 4 bases from J, the gap between germline ends came to 22 bases. This CDR3 is built from 18 residues. The CDR3 DNA follows: TGTGCCAGCAGCCAACCCTCACGAGGGGCCGGTGGTGCAGATACGCAGTATTTT. It translates to CASSQPSRGAGGADTQYF.

This clonotype has a handful of counts. The chain carries TRBV7-9 and TRBJ1-4; D not certain. This CDR3 comprises 14 residues. V lost 6 bases, J lost 7 bases, and 15 bases lay in between. Germline-derived CDR1 and CDR2 are SEHNR and FQNEAQ (reference sequence). The CDR3 nucleotides read TGTGCCAGCAGTTTGACGGCGGCGAGTGAAAAACTGTTTTTT. This codes for CASSLTAASEKLFF.